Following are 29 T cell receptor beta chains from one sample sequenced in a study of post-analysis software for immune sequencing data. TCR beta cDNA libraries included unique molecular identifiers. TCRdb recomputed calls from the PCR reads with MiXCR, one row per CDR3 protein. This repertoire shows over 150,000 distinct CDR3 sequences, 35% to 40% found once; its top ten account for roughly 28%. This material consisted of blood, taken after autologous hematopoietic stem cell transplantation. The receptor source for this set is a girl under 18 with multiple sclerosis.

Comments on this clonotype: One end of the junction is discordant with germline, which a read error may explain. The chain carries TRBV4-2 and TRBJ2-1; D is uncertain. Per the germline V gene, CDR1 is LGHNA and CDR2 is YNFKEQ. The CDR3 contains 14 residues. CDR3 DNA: TGTGCCAGCGGCCAAAACCTCCGATCGTATGAGCAGTTCTTC. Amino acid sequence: CASGQNLRSYEQFF.

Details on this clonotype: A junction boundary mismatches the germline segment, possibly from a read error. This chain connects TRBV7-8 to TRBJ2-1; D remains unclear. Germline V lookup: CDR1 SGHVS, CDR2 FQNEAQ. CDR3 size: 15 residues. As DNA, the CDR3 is TGTGCCGGCAGTTGGACGGCGAGCTCCTACAATGAGCAGTTCTTC. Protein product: CAGSWTASSYNEQFF.

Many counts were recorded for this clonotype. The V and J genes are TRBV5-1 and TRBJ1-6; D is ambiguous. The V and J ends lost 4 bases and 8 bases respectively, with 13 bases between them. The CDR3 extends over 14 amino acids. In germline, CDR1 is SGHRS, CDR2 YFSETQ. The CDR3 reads CASSNAGFDSPLHF. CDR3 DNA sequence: TGCGCCAGCAGCAACGCAGGATTTGATTCACCCCTCCACTTT.

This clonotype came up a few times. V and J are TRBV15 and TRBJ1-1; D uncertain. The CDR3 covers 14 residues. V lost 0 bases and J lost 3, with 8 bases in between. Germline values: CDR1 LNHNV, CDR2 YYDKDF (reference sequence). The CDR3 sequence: CATSRDGEDTEAFF. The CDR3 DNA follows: TGTGCCACCAGCAGAGATGGAGAGGACACTGAAGCTTTCTTT.

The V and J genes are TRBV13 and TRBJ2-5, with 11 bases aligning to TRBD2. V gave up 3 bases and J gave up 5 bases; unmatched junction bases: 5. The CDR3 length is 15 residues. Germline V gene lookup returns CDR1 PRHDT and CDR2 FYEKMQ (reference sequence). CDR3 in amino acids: CASSLGLAVGETQYF. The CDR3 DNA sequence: TGTGCCAGCAGCTTGGGACTAGCGGTCGGGGAGACCCAGTACTTC.

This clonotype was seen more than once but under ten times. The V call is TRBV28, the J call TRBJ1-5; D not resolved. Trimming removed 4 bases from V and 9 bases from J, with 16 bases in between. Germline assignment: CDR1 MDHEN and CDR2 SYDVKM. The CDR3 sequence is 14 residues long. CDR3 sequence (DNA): TGTGCCAGCAGTTGGCCGGGATCAAGGAGGCCCCAGCATTTT. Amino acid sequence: CASSWPGSRRPQHF.

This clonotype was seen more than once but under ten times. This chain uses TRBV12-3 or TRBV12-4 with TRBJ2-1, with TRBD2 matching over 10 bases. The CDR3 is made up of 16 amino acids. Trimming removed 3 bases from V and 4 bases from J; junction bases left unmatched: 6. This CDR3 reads CASSFSLAGRYNEQFF. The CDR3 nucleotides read TGTGCCAGCAGTTTTTCACTAGCGGGGCGGTACAATGAGCAGTTCTTC.

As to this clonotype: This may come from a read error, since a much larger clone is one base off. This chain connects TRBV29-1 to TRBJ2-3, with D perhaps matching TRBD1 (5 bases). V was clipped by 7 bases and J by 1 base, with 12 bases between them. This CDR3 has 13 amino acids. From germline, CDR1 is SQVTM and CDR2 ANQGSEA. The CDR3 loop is CSALSRGTDTQYF. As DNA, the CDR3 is TGCAGCGCCCTAAGCAGGGGCACAGATACGCAGTATTTT.

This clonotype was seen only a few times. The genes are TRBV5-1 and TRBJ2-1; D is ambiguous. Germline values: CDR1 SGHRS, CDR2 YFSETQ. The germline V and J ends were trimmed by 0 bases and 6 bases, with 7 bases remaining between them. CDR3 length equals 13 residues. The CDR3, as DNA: TGCGCCAGCAGCTTGGGCCTATTCAATGAGCAGTTCTTC. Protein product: CASSLGLFNEQFF.

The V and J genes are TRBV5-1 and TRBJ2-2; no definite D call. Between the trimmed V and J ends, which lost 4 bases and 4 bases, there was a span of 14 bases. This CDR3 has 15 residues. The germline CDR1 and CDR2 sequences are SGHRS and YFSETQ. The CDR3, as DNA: TGCGCCAGCAGCCCGGATCTTTCGCCCACCGGGGAGCTGTTTTTT. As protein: CASSPDLSPTGELFF.

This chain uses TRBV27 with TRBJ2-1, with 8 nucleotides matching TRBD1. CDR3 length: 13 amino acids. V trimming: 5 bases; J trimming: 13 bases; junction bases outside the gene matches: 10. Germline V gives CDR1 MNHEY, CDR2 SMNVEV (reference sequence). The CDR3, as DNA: TGTGCCAGCAGTATCTCAGGGGGCTCCACCCAGTTCTTC. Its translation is CASSISGGSTQFF.

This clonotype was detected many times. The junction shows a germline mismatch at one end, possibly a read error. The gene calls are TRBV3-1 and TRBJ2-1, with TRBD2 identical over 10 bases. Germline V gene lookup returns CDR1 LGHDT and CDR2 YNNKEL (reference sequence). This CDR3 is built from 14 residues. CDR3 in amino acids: CASSQAPSGREQFF. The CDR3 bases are TGTGCCAGCAGTCAAGCTCCTAGCGGGAGAGAGCAGTTCTTC.

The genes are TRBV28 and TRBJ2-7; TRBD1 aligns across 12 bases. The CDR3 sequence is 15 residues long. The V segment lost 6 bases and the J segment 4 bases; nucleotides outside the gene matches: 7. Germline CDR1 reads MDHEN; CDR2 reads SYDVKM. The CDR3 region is CASRRGTGGLYEQYF. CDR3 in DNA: TGTGCCAGCAGACGCGGGACAGGGGGCCTGTACGAGCAGTACTTC.

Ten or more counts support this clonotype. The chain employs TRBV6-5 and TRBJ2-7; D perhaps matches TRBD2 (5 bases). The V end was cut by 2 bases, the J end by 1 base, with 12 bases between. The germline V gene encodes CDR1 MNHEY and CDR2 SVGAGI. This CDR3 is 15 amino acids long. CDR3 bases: TGTGCCAGCAGTTACGCCTTTGGGGAGTCCTACGAGCAGTACTTC. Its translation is CASSYAFGESYEQYF.

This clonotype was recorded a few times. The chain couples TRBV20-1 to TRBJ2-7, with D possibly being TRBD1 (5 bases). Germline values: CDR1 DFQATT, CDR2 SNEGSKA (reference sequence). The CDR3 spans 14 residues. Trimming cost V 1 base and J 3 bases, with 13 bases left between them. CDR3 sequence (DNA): TGCAGTGCTAGAGGGGGCCCCCAGGTCTACGAGCAGTACTTC. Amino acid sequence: CSARGGPQVYEQYF.

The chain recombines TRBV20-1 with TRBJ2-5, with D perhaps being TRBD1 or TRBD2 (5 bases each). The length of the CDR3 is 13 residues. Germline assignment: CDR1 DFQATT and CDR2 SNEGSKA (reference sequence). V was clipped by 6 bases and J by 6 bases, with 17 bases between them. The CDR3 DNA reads TGCAGTGCCGAGAAGGGACGCAAACAGACCCAGTACTTC. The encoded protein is CSAEKGRKQTQYF.

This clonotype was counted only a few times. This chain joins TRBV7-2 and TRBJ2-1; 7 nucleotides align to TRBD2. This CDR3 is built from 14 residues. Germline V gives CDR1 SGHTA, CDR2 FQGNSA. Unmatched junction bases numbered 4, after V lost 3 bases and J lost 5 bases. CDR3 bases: TGTGCCAGCAGCTTTGCCGGGACTAACAATGAGCAGTTCTTC. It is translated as CASSFAGTNNEQFF.

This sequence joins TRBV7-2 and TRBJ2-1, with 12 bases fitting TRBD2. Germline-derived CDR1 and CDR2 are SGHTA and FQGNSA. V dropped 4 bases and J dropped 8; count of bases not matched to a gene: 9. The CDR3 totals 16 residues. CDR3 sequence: CASSSSSSGGAYEQFF. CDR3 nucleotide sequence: TGTGCCAGCAGCTCATCATCTAGCGGGGGGGCCTATGAGCAGTTCTTC.

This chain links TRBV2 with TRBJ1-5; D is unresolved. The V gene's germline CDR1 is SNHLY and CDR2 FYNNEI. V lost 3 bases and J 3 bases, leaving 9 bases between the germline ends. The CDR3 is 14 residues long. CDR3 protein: CASSEDAYNQPQHF. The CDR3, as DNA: TGTGCCAGCAGTGAGGACGCTTACAATCAGCCCCAGCATTTT.

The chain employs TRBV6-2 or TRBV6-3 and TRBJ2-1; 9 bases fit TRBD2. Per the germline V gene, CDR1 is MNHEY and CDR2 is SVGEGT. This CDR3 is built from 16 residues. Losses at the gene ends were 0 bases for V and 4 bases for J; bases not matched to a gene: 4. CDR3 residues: CASSYSKAGGYNEQFF. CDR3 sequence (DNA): TGTGCCAGCAGTTACTCGAAAGCGGGGGGATACAATGAGCAGTTCTTC.

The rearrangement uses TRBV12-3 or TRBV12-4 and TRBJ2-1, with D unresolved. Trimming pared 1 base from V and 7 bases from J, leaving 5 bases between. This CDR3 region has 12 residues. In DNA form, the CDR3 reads TGTGCCAGCAGTTTAGTTCTGAATGAGCAGTTCTTC. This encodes CASSLVLNEQFF.

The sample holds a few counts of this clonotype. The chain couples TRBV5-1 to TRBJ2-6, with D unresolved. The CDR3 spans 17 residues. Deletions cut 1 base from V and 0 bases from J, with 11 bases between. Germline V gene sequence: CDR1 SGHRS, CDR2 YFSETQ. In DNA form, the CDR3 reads TGCGCCAGCAGCTTGATGGACGGAGACTCTGGGGCCAACGTCCTGACTTTC. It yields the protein CASSLMDGDSGANVLTF.

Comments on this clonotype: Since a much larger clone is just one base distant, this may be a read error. In nucleotides, the CDR3 is TGTGCCAGCAGCTTAGAGCGGGCAGGCGGGCAGTACTTC. Protein: CASSLERAGGQYF. The chain combines TRBV7-9 with TRBJ2-7, with D possibly TRBD2 on 6 matching bases. The CDR3 spans 13 residues. Trimming took off 1 base at V and 9 bases at J, with 13 bases between the two ends. Germline V gene data show CDR1 as SEHNR and CDR2 as FQNEAQ (reference sequence). Variable domain in full (rest from reference TRBV7-9 and TRBJ2-7): DTGVSQNPRHKITKRGQNVTFRCDPISEHNRLYWYRQTLGQGPEFLTYFQNEAQLEKSRLLSDRFSAERPKGSFSTLEIQRTEQGDSAMYLCASSLERAGGQYFGPGTRLTVT.

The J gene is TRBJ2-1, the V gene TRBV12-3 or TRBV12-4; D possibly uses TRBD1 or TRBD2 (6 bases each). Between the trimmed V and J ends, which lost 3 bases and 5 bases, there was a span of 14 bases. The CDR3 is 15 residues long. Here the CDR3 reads CASSFLGGSHNEQFF. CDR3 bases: TGTGCCAGCAGTTTTTTGGGGGGCTCTCACAATGAGCAGTTCTTC.

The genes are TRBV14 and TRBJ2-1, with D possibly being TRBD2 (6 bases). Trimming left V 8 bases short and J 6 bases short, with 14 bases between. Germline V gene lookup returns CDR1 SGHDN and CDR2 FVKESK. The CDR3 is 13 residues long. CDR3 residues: CASGDLLANEQFF. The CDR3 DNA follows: TGTGCCAGCGGAGACCTACTAGCCAATGAGCAGTTCTTC.

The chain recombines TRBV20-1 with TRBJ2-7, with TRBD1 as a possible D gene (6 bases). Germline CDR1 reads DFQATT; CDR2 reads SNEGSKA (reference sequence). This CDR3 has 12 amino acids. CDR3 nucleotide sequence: TGCAGCGGCCAAGGGGGTATCTACGAGCAGTACTTC. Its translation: CSGQGGIYEQYF.

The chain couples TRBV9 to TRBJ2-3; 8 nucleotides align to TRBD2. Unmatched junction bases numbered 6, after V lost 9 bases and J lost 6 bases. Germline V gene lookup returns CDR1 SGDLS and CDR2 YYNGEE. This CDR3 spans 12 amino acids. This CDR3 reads CAITAGDDTQYF. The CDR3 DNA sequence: TGTGCCATTACAGCGGGGGATGATACGCAGTATTTT.

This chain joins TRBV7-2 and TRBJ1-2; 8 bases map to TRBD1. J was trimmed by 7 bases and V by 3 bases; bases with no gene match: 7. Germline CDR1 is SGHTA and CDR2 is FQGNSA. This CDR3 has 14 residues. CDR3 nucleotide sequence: TGTGCCAGCAGCTTTCCCAGGGGGCTGGGTGGCTACACCTTC. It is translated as CASSFPRGLGGYTF.

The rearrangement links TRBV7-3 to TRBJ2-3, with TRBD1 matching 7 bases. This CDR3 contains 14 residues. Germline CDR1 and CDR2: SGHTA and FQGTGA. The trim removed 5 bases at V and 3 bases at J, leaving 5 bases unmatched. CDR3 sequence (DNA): TGTGCCAGCAGCCCTCAGGGGGTGACAGATACGCAGTATTTT. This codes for CASSPQGVTDTQYF.